The present T cell receptor beta chain was sequenced within a study of CD8 T cells in Susac syndrome. This CDR3 region has 15 residues. Per germline, CDR1 SGHAT and CDR2 FQNNGV. Trimming pared 1 base from V and 8 bases from J, leaving 17 bases between. Stable or active relapsing-remitting multiple sclerosis, untreated and meeting revised McDonald criteria, defined the controls. With random hexamers, reverse transcription was performed on about 0.45 to 1 ug of RNA. Each CDR3 protein is one row after TCRdb ran MiXCR on the immunoSEQ multiplex PCR reads. The sample includes fewer than 350,000 distinct CDR3 sequences, 92% seen only once; the top ten take approximately 0.065%.

The chain carries TRBV11-2 and TRBJ2-5, with D possibly matching TRBD1 (6 bases). The sample was CD4+ T cells from PBMCs. This receptor was obtained from a human donor with multiple sclerosis. In DNA form, the CDR3 reads TGTGCCAGCAGCTTAGCTGGGGGCGCCCAAGGCACCCAGTACTTC. This encodes CASSLAGGAQGTQYF.